The 6 T cell receptor beta chains given below trace back to one sample, sequenced in a study of cytomegalovirus exposure and HLA in healthy donors. Amplification used 60 Vbeta primers and 13 Jbeta primers. Some clones are missing from TCRdb's copy, which holds only in-frame ones; the method was immunoSEQ multiplex PCR. Counted here are under 150,000 clones, 70% to 80% occurring once; the ten biggest clones make up about 4.2%. The sequencing sample was made of PBMCs. Every receptor here comes from a woman in her 40s in good health and CMV-seropositive.

The genes are TRBV9 and TRBJ1-6, with D tentatively TRBD1 (5 bases). Per germline, CDR1 SGDLS and CDR2 YYNGEE. V gave up 4 bases and J gave up 8 bases, with 13 bases separating them. The CDR3 is 14 residues long. The CDR3 DNA is TGTGCCAGCAGCAATTCCTGGGGGGATTCACCCCTCCACTTT. Its translation is CASSNSWGDSPLHF.

The chain employs TRBV2 and TRBJ1-2; D call uncertain. The CDR3 length is 13 residues. CDR1 and CDR2 (germline): SNHLY, FYNNEI. V dropped 2 bases and J dropped 4 bases, with 8 bases sitting between them. The CDR3 nucleotides are TGTGCCAGCAGTGAATCCCCCCTCTATGGCTACACCTTC. This encodes CASSESPLYGYTF.

The chain is built from TRBV7-2 and TRBJ2-3; the D gene is possibly TRBD2 (6 bases). The CDR3 sequence is 15 residues long. V was clipped by 3 bases and J by 5 bases, with 15 bases between them. Looked up from germline, CDR1 is SGHTA and CDR2 is FQGNSA. The CDR3 here is CASSFQRGTGDTQYF. In nucleotides, the CDR3 is TGTGCCAGCAGCTTCCAACGGGGGACTGGAGATACGCAGTATTTT.

The sample holds a few counts of this clone. The genes are TRBV18 and TRBJ2-7; TRBD2 matches at 14 bases. Trimming cost V 0 bases and J 4 bases; bases outside gene matches: 2. Per the germline V gene, CDR1 is KGHSH and CDR2 is LQKENI. The CDR3 has 16 residues. CDR3 region: CASSPPTSGRGYEQYF. In nucleotides, the CDR3 is TGTGCCAGCTCACCACCGACTAGCGGGAGGGGATACGAGCAGTACTTC. The whole variable domain, remainder taken from reference TRBV18 and TRBJ2-7, is NAGVMQNPRHLVRRRGQEARLRCSPMKGHSHVYWYRQLPEEGLKFMVYLQKENIIDESGMPKERFSAEFPKEGPSILRIQQVVRGDSAAYFCASSPPTSGRGYEQYFGPGTRLTVT.

This sequence joins TRBV27 and TRBJ1-2; no reliable D call. The V end was cut by 4 bases, the J end by 5 bases, with 17 bases between. The germline V gene encodes CDR1 MNHEY and CDR2 SMNVEV (reference sequence). The CDR3 has 15 amino acids. The CDR3 reads CASSSLTGNGYGYTF. Here the CDR3 DNA reads TGTGCCAGCAGTTCTTTGACCGGGAACGGGTATGGCTACACCTTC.

The chain uses TRBV2 and TRBJ2-2, with a possible D match to TRBD2 (7 bases). With 8 bases removed from V and 4 bases from J, the gap between germline ends came to 17 bases. CDR1 is SNHLY and CDR2 is FYNNEI in the germline V gene. This CDR3 region has 15 residues. The CDR3 DNA follows: TGTGCCAGCGGGGGAGGGGGGGCCACCACCGGGGAGCTGTTTTTT. Its translation is CASGGGGATTGELFF.